What follows are 10 T cell receptor beta chains derived from one specimen sequenced in a study of blood T cells in healthy people across ages. Primers used in a second PCR of about 6 to 11 cycles were a sample-barcoded 5' primer and a J-beta primer mix. TCRdb processed the 5' RACE reads anew with MiXCR; each CDR3 protein has one entry. Of about 680,000 distinct CDR3 sequences listed, over 45% are singletons. Sequencing input: blood. These receptors all stem from a woman in her sixties in good health.

The chain links TRBV28 to TRBJ2-4; unclear D gene. The J call may be wrong; the DNA end is better matched by TRBJ2-7. This CDR3 is built from 11 residues. Germline V CDR1 and CDR2: MDHEN, SYDVKM. This chain's CDR3 is CASMNSYEQYF. The CDR3 region has the DNA TGTGCCAGCATGAACAGCTACGAGCAGTACTTC.

This chain joins TRBV5-1 and TRBJ2-7; 8 bases fit TRBD2. The CDR3 extends over 15 amino acids. CDR1 is SGHRS, CDR2 YFSETQ, per germline. Trimming cost V 2 bases and J 0 bases; bases outside gene matches: 4. The CDR3 here is CASSFTSGLSYEQYF. The CDR3 coding sequence is TGCGCCAGCAGCTTTACTAGCGGTCTCTCCTACGAGCAGTACTTC. The entire variable domain, with the rest obtained from reference TRBV5-1 and TRBJ2-7, is as follows: KAGVTQTPRYLIKTRGQQVTLSCSPISGHRSVSWYQQTPGQGLQFLFEYFSETQRNKGNFPGRFSGRQFSNSRSEMNVSTLELGDSALYLCASSFTSGLSYEQYFGPGTRLTVT.

The J gene is TRBJ2-1, the V gene TRBV6-5; tentative D call: TRBD1 (6 bases). The germline V gene has CDR1 MNHEY and CDR2 SVGAGI. There are 15 residues in the CDR3. V shed 10 bases and J shed 3 bases, with 19 bases lying between them. This chain's CDR3 is CATCRTVEGYNEQFF. In DNA, the CDR3 is TGTGCCACGTGTCGGACAGTGGAAGGCTACAATGAGCAGTTCTTC.

V usage is TRBV3-1 and J usage is TRBJ2-5; unclear D gene. This CDR3 region has 13 residues. Looked up from germline, CDR1 is LGHDT and CDR2 is YNNKEL (reference sequence). V was clipped by 4 bases and J by 13 bases, with 19 bases between them. The CDR3 region has the DNA TGTGCCAGCAGCCCGCGTTTCGGGTCGGAGCGGTACTTC. It yields the protein CASSPRFGSERYF.

This clonotype occurred many times. The chain joins TRBV5-1 to TRBJ2-7, with D unresolved. V was clipped by 5 bases and J by 3 bases, with 12 bases between them. CDR1 SGHRS and CDR2 YFSETQ come from the germline V gene. This CDR3 has 13 residues. Here the CDR3 reads CASRPPDGYEQYF. The CDR3 nucleotides are TGCGCCAGCAGGCCCCCCGACGGCTACGAGCAGTACTTC.

The chain recombines TRBV29-1 with TRBJ2-7, with D possibly being TRBD2 (6 bases). CDR1 and CDR2 from the germline V gene are SQVTM and ANQGSEA. The CDR3 extends over 15 amino acids. Deletions cut 0 bases from V and 7 bases from J, with 19 bases between. The CDR3 sequence is CSVEDRGSPGDEQYF. CDR3 coding DNA: TGCAGCGTTGAAGATCGGGGGAGTCCGGGGGATGAGCAGTACTTC.

This chain uses TRBV6-1 with TRBJ1-1; no reliable D call. The CDR3 spans 16 residues. The germline V gene has CDR1 MNHNS and CDR2 SASEGT. Trimming pared 0 bases from V and 4 bases from J, leaving 15 bases between. In nucleotides, the CDR3 is TGTGCCAGCAGTGAAGCGAGTGGGGTTGTCGGCACTGAAGCTTTCTTT. Its translation is CASSEASGVVGTEAFF.

The chain recombines TRBV7-3 with TRBJ2-1, with 9 positions matching TRBD2. The CDR3 loop spans 15 amino acids. Germline V gene data show CDR1 as SGHTA and CDR2 as FQGTGA. V was pared by 5 bases and J by 7 bases, with 9 bases of the junction left unmatched. The CDR3 protein is CASSPLSGSLNEQFF. DNA for the CDR3: TGTGCCAGCAGCCCCCTTAGCGGGAGTTTGAATGAGCAGTTCTTC.

DNA of the CDR3: TGTGCCAGCAGGCCCCGGGGAGGGTATGGCACAGATACGCAGTATTTT. Encoded protein: CASRPRGGYGTDTQYF. This chain connects TRBV12-3 or TRBV12-4 to TRBJ2-3, with TRBD2 identical over 7 bases. The CDR3 is made up of 16 amino acids. V was clipped by 6 bases and J by 1 base; unmatched bases: 10.

The chain carries TRBV5-5 and TRBJ2-3; 11 nucleotides align to TRBD1. Germline V gene lookup returns CDR1 SGHKS and CDR2 YYEKEE (reference sequence). The CDR3 contains 16 residues. The V segment lost 4 bases and the J segment 3 bases; nucleotides outside the gene matches: 7. CDR3 loop: CASSPGTGGSTDTQYF. CDR3 in DNA: TGTGCCAGCAGCCCGGGGACAGGGGGGTCTACAGATACGCAGTATTTT.